This T cell receptor (beta chain) appears in the sequencing data of a study of blood T cell repertoires in COVID-19. In Seattle, patients joined the study during active infection and were tracked longitudinally. As handled by the study authors: Using reference gene primer amplification, nucleated cell counts were estimated. Here immunoSEQ multiplex PCR was the method, and the copy in TCRdb shows in-frame clones only, minus some. That table is the source of V, J and clone size, and D and trimming were worked out from the DNA. The sample lists about 120,000 clones, around nine tenths occurring once. Specimen: peripheral blood. The sequence came from a woman aged 70 to 79 with COVID-19, enrolled during active disease.

The CDR3 sequence is CASSLAIRGGRNYGYTF. Here the CDR3 DNA reads TGTGCCAGCAGCTTAGCCATAAGGGGGGGACGGAACTATGGCTACACCTTC. This sequence joins TRBV7-2 and TRBJ1-2, with D maybe TRBD1 (6 bases). This CDR3 has 17 amino acids. V was pared by 0 bases and J by 2 bases, with 16 bases between. The germline CDR1 and CDR2 sequences are SGHTA and FQGNSA.